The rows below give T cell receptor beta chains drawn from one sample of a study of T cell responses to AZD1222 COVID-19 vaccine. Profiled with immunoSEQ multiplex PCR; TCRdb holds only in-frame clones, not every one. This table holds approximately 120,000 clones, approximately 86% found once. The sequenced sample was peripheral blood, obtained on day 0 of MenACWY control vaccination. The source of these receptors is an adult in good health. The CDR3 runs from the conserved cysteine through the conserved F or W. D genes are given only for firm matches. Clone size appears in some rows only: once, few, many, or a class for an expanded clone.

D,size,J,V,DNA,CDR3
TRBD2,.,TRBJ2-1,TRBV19,TGTGCCAGTAGTATAGTTGCGGGGGGCAGGAATGAGCAGTTCTTC,CASSIVAGGRNEQFF
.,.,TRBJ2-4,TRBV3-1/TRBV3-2,TGTGCCAGCAGCCATGTTTTGATGACTGGGGCCAAAAACATTCAGTACTTC,CASSHVLMTGAKNIQYF
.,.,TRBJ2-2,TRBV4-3,TGCGCCAGCAGCCAGACCGCGGGGACGCCCGGGGAGCTGTTTTTT,CASSQTAGTPGELFF
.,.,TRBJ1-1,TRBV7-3,TGTGCCAGCAGCCTCGACAGGAACACTGAAGCTTTCTTT,CASSLDRNTEAFF
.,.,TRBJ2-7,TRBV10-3,TGTGCCATCAGTGGCCAGGGGCATTCCTACGAGCAGTACTTC,CAISGQGHSYEQYF
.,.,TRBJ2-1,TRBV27,TGTGCCAGCAGTTTATCGGCACTGAATGAGCAGTTCTTC,CASSLSALNEQFF
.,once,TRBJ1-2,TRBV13,TGTGCCAGCAGCCCGCCCCGGTTTGCGGGGACGCTATATGGCTACACCTTC,CASSPPRFAGTLYGYTF
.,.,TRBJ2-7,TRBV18,TGTGCCAGCTCCCGAGAGGGAAACTCCTACGAGCAGTACTTC,CASSREGNSYEQYF
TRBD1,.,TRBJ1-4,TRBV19,TGTGCCAGTACCTCCGGGACAGGGGGCTTTGAAAAACTGTTTTTT,CASTSGTGGFEKLFF
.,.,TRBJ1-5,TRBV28,TGTGCCAGCAGTTATTATGGACAAGGGAATCAGCCCCAGCATTTT,CASSYYGQGNQPQHF
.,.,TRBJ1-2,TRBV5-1,TGCGCCAGCAGCTTGGAGGCAGGCCCTATGAGCTACACCTTC,CASSLEAGPMSYTF